The present entry profiles one T cell receptor (beta chain) with its context. Its target is unknown. The study ran its PCR with 60 Vbeta and 13 Jbeta primers. Libraries were prepared by immunoSEQ multiplex PCR; TCRdb keeps only in-frame clonotypes and omits some of them. The table lists some 110,000 clones, approximately 81% of them singletons. The data were taken from a study of cytomegalovirus exposure and HLA in healthy donors. V shed 5 bases, J shed 0 bases, and the junction held 15 bases outside the gene matches. The CDR3 consists of 18 residues. Germline CDR1 is SGHVS and CDR2 is FNYEAQ. Study-wide points: In a later analysis, parvovirus B19, influenza, CMV and Epstein-Barr virus appeared linked to several top co-occurrence clusters.

Material: PBMCs. The TCR was taken from a woman in her 30s in good health and CMV-seronegative. The genes are TRBV7-6 and TRBJ2-7; TRBD1 matches 8 bases. CDR3 bases: TGTGCCAGCAGCCTTTCTTCCGGGACAGGCATAACCTCCTACGAGCAGTACTTC. It is translated as CASSLSSGTGITSYEQYF.